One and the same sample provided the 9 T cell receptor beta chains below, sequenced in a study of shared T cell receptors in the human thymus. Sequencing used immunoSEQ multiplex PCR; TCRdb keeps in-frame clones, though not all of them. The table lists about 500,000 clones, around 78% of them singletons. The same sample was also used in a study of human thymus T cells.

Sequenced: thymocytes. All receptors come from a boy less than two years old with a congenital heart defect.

CDR3 DNA sequence: TGTGCCAGCAGCCACGAAGGGACTAGCGGGAGGGAGGACGAGACCCAGTACTTC. This translates into CASSHEGTSGREDETQYF. The rearrangement joins TRBV2 to TRBJ2-5, with 16 bases matching TRBD2. Per germline, CDR1 SNHLY and CDR2 FYNNEI. The junction had 12 bases not matched to a gene; V was cut back by 6 bases and J by 5 bases. This CDR3 is 18 amino acids long.

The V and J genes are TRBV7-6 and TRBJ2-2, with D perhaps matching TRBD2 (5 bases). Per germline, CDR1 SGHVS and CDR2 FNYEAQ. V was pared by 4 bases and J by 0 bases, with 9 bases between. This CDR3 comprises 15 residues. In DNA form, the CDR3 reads TGTGCCAGCAGCTGGCCAGCGGCGAACACCGGGGAGCTGTTTTTT. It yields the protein CASSWPAANTGELFF.

The chain's CDR3 is CASSYSFENSYEQYF. The CDR3 DNA sequence: TGTGCCAGCAGTTACTCGTTTGAGAACTCCTACGAGCAGTACTTC. The chain has TRBV6-5 and TRBJ2-7; no clear D gene. Germline CDR1 and CDR2: MNHEY and SVGAGI. The CDR3 spans 15 residues. Trimming stripped 0 bases from V and 0 bases from J, with 9 bases between.

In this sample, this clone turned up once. This chain's CDR3 is CASSQETTGPKFYEQYF. CDR3 nucleotides: TGTGCCAGCAGCCAAGAAACGACAGGACCAAAGTTTTACGAGCAGTACTTC. V gene TRBV14 combines with J gene TRBJ2-7; D may be TRBD1 (6 bases). In germline, CDR1 is SGHDN, CDR2 FVKESK. Trimming shortened V by 0 bases and J by 4 bases, and 19 bases separated the two germline ends. The CDR3 totals 17 residues.

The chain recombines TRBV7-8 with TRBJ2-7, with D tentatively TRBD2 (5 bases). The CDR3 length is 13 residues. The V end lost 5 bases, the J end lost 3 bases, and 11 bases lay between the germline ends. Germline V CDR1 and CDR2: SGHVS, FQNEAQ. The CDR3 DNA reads TGTGCCAGCAGCCCCGGCGGGCTCTACGAGCAGTACTTC. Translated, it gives CASSPGGLYEQYF. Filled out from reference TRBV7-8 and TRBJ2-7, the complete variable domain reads GAGVSQSPRYKVAKRGQDVALRCDPISGHVSLFWYQQALGQGPEFLTYFQNEAQLDKSGLPSDRFFAERPEGSVSTLKIQRTQQEDSAVYLCASSPGGLYEQYFGPGTRLTVT.

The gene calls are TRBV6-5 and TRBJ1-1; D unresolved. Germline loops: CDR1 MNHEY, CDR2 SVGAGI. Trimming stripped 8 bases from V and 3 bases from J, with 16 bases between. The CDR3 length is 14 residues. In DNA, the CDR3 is TGTGCCAGCTCATCCAAGAGGGCGTACACTGAAGCTTTCTTT. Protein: CASSSKRAYTEAFF.

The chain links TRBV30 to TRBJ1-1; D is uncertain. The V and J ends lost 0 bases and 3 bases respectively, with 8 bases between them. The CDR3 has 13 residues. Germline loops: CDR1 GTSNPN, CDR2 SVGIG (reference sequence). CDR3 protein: CAWSVKRDTEAFF. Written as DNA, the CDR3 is TGTGCCTGGAGTGTGAAACGGGACACTGAAGCTTTCTTT. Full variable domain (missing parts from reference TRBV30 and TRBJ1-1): SQTIHQWPATLVQPVGSPLSLECTVEGTSNPNLYWYRQAAGRGLQLLFYSVGIGQISSEVPQNLSASRPQDRQFILSSKKLLLSDSGFYLCAWSVKRDTEAFFGQGTRLTVV.

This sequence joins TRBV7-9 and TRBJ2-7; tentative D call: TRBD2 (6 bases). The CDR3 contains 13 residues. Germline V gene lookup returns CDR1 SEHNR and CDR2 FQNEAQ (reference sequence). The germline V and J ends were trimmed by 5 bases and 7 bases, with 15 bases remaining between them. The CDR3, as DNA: TGTGCCAGCAGCCCGGTCGGGGGTGGAGAGCAGTACTTC. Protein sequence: CASSPVGGGEQYF.

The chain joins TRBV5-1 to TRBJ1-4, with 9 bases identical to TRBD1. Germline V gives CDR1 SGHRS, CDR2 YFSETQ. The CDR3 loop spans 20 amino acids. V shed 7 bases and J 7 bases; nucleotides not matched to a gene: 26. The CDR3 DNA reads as TGCGCCAGCTCCTGGGGGCCCCTGACAGGGGGGGAGGTAATTTCTGAAAAACTGTTTTTT. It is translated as CASSWGPLTGGEVISEKLFF.